This TCR beta chain was profiled in a study of control samples from healthy donors and cancer patients. Generated by immunoSEQ multiplex PCR, the TCRdb table keeps only in-frame clones and is missing some. The sample contains 170,000 or so clones, 94% of which appear only once. The CDR3 is 12 amino acids. Trimming removed 1 base at V and 8 bases at J, with 8 bases between. From germline, CDR1 is SGHAT and CDR2 FQNNGV. The TCR was taken from a woman under 30 in good health. The chain recombines TRBV11-2 with TRBJ1-2; D is uncertain. What was sequenced was blood. The CDR3 loop reads CASSLGGNGYTF. The DNA of the CDR3 is TGTGCCAGCAGCTTAGGGGGTAACGGCTACACCTTC. Using reference TRBV11-2 and TRBJ1-2 for the parts outside the CDR3, the full variable domain is EAGVAQSPRYKIIEKRQSVAFWCNPISGHATLYWYQQILGQGPKLLIQFQNNGVVDDSQLPKDRFSAERLKGVDSTLKIQPAKLEDSAVYLCASSLGGNGYTFGSGTRLTVV.